This T cell receptor beta chain was captured by sequencing in a study of blood T cell repertoires in COVID-19. The table came from immunoSEQ multiplex PCR; TCRdb's copy has only in-frame clones and leaves some out. Of 75,000 to 100,000 clones listed, roughly 84% are singletons. V dropped 5 bases and J dropped 5; count of bases not matched to a gene: 5. The CDR3 contains 13 residues. CDR1 LNHDA and CDR2 SQIVND come from the germline V gene (reference sequence). Sequencing was performed on peripheral blood. This clonotype was obtained from a woman over 75 with acute or convalescent COVID-19. V usage is TRBV19 and J usage is TRBJ1-1, with TRBD1 matching over 7 bases. In nucleotides, the CDR3 is TGTGCCAGTAGTGCTACAGGGGCGACTGAAGCTTTCTTT. Translation: CASSATGATEAFF.